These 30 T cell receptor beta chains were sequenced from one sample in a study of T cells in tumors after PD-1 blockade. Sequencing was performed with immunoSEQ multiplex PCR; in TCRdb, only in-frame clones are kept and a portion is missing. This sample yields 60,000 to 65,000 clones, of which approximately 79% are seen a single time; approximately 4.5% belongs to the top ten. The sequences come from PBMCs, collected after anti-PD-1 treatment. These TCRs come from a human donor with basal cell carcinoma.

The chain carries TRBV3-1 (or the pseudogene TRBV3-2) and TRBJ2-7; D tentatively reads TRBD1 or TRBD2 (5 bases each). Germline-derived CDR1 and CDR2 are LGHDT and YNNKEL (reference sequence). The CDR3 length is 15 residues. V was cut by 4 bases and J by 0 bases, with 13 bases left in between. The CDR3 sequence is CASSPVYGASYEQYF. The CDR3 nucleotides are TGTGCCAGCAGCCCAGTGTACGGGGCCTCCTACGAGCAGTACTTC.

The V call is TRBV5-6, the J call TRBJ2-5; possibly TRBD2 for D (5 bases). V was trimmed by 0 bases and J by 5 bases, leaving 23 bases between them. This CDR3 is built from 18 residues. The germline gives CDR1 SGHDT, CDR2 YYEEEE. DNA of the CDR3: TGTGCCAGCAGCTTGGAAAGGCGCCAGCGGCGACCTAGGGAGACCCAGTACTTC. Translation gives CASSLERRQRRPRETQYF.

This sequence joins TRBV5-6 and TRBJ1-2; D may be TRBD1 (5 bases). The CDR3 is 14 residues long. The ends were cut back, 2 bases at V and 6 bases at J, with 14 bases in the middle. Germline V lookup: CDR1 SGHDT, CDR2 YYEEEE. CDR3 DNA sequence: TGTGCCAGCAGCTTCCCGGCCAGGGTCCATGGCTACACCTTC. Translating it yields CASSFPARVHGYTF.

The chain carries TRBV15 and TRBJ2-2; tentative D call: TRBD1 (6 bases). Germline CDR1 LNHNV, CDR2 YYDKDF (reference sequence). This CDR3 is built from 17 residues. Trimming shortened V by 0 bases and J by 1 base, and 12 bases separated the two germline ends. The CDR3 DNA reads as TGTGCCACCAGCAGAGAGGAAGGGGGTCGGAACACCGGGGAGCTGTTTTTT. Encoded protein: CATSREEGGRNTGELFF. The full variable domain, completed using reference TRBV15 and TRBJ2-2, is DAMVIQNPRYQVTQFGKPVTLSCSQTLNHNVMYWYQQKSSQAPKLLFHYYDKDFNNEADTPDNFQSRRPNTSFCFLDIRSPGLGDTAMYLCATSREEGGRNTGELFFGEGSRLTVL.

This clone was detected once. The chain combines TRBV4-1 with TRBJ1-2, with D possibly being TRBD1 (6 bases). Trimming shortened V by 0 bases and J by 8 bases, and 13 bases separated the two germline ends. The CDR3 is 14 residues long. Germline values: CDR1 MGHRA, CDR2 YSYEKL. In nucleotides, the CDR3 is TGCGCCAGCAGCCAAGATTCAGGGGATAAGGGCTACACCTTC. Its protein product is CASSQDSGDKGYTF.

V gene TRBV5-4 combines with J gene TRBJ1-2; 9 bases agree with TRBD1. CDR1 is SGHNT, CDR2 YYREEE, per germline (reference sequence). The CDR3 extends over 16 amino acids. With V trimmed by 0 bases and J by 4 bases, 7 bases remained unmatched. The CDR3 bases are TGTGCCAGCAGCTTGGGGGGGACAGGGATAGCCTATGGCTACACCTTC. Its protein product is CASSLGGTGIAYGYTF.

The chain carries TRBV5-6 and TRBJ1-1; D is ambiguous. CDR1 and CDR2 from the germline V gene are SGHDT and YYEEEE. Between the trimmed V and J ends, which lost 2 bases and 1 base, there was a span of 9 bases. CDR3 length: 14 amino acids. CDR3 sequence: CASSFREGNTEAFF. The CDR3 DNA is TGTGCCAGCAGCTTTAGGGAAGGGAACACTGAAGCTTTCTTT.

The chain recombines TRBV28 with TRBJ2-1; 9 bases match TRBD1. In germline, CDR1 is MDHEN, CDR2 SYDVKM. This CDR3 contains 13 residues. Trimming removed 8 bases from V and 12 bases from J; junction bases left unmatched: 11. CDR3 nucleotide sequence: TGTGCCAGCCGGGACAGGGTTAGTCAGGCGCAGTTCTTC. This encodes CASRDRVSQAQFF.

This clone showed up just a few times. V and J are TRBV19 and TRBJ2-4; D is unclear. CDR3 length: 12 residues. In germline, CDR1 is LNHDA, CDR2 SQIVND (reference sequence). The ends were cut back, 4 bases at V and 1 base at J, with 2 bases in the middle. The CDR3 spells CASSRAKNIQYF. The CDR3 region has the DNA TGTGCCAGTAGTAGGGCCAAAAACATTCAGTACTTC.

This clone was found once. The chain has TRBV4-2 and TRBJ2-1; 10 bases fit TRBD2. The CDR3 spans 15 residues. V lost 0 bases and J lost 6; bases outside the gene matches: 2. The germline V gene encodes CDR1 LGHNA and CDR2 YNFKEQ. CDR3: CASSQEAGGPNEQFF. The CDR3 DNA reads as TGTGCCAGCAGCCAAGAAGCGGGGGGGCCCAATGAGCAGTTCTTC.

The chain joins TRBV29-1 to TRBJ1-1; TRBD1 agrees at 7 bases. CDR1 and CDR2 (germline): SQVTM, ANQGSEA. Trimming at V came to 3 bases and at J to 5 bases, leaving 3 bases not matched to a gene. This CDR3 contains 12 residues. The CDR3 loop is CSVEPGGTEAFF. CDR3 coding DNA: TGCAGCGTTGAGCCAGGGGGGACTGAAGCTTTCTTT.

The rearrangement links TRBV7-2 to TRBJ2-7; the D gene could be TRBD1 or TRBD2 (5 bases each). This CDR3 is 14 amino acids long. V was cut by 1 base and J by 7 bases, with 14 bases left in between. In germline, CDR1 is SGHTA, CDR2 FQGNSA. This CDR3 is CASSLGPDRGEQYF. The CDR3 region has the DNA TGTGCCAGCAGCTTAGGACCCGACAGAGGGGAGCAGTACTTC. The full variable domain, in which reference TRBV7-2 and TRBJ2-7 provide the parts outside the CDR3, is GAGVSQSPSNKVTEKGKDVELRCDPISGHTALYWYRQSLGQGLEFLIYFQGNSAPDKSGLPSDRFSAERTGGSVSTLTIQRTQQEDSAVYLCASSLGPDRGEQYFGPGTRLTVT.

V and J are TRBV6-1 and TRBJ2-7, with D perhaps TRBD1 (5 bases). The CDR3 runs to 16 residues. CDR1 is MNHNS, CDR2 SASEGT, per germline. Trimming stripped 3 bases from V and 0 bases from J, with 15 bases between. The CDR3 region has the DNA TGTGCCAGCAGTGATAGGGGTCAGACGGTCTCCTACGAGCAGTACTTC. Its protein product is CASSDRGQTVSYEQYF.

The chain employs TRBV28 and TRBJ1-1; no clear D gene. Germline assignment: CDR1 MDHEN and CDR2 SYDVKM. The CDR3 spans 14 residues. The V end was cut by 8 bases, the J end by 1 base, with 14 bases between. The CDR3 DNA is TGTGCCAGCTCTCACTATGGGTGGAACACTGAAGCTTTCTTT. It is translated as CASSHYGWNTEAFF.

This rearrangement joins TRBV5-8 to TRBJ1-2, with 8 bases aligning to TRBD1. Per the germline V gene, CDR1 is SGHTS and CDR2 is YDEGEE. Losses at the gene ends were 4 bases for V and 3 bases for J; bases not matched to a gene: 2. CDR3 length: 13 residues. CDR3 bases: TGTGCCAGCAGCGAGGGACAGGACTATGGCTACACCTTC. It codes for CASSEGQDYGYTF.

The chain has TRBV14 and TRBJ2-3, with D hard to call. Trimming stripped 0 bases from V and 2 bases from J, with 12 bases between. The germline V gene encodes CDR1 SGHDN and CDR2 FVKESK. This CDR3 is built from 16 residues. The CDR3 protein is CASSQEGSESTDTQYF. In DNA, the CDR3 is TGTGCCAGCAGCCAAGAAGGTTCAGAATCCACAGATACGCAGTATTTT.

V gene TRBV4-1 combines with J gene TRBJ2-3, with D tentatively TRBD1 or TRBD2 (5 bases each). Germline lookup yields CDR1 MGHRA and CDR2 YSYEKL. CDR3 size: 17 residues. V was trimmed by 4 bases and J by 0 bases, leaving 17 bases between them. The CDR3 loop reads CASSPLPGDGSTDTQYF. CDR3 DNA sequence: TGCGCCAGCAGCCCCTTGCCCGGGGACGGGAGCACAGATACGCAGTATTTT.

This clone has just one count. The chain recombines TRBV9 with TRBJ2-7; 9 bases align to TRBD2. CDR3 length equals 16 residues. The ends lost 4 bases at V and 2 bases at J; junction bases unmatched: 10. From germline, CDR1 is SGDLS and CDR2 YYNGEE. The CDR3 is CASSTMGGGAPYEQYF. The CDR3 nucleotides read TGTGCCAGCAGCACAATGGGCGGGGGGGCCCCCTACGAGCAGTACTTC.

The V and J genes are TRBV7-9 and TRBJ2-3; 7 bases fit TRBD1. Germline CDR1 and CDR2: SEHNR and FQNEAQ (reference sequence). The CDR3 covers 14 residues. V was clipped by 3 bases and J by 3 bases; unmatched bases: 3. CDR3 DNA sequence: TGTGCCAGCAGCTTCGGCAGGGGGACAGATACGCAGTATTTT. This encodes CASSFGRGTDTQYF.

The CDR3 loop is CASDVGGYEQYF. The CDR3 region has the DNA TGTGCCAGCGACGTCGGAGGGTACGAGCAGTACTTC. The rearrangement uses TRBV2 and TRBJ2-7; D is possibly TRBD2 (6 bases). Germline CDR1 reads SNHLY; CDR2 reads FYNNEI. Between the trimmed V and J ends, which lost 8 bases and 4 bases, there was a span of 12 bases. The CDR3 runs 12 residues.

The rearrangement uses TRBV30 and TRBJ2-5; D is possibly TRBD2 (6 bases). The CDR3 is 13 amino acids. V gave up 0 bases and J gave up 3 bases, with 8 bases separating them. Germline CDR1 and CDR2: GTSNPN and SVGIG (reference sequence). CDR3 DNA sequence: TGTGCCTGGAGTGTGGGCGGGAAAGAGACCCAGTACTTC. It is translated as CAWSVGGKETQYF.

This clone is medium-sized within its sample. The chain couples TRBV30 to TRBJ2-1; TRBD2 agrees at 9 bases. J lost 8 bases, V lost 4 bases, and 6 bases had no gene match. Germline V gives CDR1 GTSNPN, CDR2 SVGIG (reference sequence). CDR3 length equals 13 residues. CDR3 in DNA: TGTGCCTGGACCCTGACTAGCGGCGATGAGCAGTTCTTC. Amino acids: CAWTLTSGDEQFF.

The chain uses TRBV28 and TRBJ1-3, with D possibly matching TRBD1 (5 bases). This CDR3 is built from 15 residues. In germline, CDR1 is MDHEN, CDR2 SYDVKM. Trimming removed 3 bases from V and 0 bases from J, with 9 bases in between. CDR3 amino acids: CASSLGVSSGNTIYF. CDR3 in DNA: TGTGCCAGCAGTTTGGGGGTGAGCTCTGGAAACACCATATATTTT.

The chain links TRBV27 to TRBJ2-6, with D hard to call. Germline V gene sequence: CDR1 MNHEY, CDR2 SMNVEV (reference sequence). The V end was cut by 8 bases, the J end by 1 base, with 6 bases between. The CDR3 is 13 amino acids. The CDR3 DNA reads TGTGCCAGCGGTATTTCTGGGGCCAACGTCCTGACTTTC. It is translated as CASGISGANVLTF.

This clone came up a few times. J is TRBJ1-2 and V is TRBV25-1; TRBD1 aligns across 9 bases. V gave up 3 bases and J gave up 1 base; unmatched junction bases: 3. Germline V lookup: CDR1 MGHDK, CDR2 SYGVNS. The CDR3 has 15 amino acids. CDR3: CASSDTGGGNYGYTF. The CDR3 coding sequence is TGTGCCAGCAGTGATACAGGGGGCGGTAACTATGGCTACACCTTC.

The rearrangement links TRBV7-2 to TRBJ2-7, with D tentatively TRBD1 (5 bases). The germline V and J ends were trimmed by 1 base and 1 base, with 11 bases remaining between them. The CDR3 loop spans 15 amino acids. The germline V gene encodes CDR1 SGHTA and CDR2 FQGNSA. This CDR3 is CASSLEAGNSYEQYF. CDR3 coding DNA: TGTGCCAGCAGCTTAGAAGCAGGGAATTCCTACGAGCAGTACTTC.

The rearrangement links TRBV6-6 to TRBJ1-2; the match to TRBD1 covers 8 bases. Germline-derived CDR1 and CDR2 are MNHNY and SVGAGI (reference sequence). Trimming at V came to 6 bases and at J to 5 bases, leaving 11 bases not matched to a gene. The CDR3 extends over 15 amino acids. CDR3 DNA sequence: TGTGCCAGCAGCCAAGGACAGGGAAGAGGGTATGGCTACACCTTC. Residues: CASSQGQGRGYGYTF.

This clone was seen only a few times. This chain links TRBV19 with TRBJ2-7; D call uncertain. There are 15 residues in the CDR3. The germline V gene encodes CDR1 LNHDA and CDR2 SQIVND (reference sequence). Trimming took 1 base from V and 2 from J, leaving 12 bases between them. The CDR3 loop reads CASSIVRDGTYEQYF. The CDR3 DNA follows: TGTGCCAGTAGTATAGTAAGGGATGGAACCTACGAGCAGTACTTC.

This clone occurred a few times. CDR3 sequence: CASSRDRESPLHF. The CDR3 DNA reads as TGTGCCAGCAGTCGGGACAGAGAATCACCCCTCCACTTT. The chain joins TRBV6-4 to TRBJ1-6; 7 nucleotides line up with TRBD1. Germline CDR1 MRHNA, CDR2 SNTAGT. The CDR3 is 13 amino acids. V gave up 5 bases and J gave up 10 bases; unmatched junction bases: 5.

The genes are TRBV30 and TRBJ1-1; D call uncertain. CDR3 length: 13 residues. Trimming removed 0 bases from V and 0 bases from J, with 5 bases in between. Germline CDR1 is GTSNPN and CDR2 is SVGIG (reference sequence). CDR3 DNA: TGTGCCTGGAGTGTTACCGTGAACACTGAAGCTTTCTTT. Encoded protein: CAWSVTVNTEAFF.